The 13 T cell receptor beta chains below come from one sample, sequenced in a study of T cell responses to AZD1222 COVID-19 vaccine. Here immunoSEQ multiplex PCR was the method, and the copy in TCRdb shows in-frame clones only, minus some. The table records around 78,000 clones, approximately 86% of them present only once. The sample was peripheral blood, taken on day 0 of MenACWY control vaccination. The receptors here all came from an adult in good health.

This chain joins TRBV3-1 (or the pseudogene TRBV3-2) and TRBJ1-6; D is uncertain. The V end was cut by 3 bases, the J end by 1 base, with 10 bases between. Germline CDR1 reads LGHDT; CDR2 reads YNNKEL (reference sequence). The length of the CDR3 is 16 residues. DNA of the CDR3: TGTGCCAGCAGCCATTATCCAGTGTCCTATAATTCACCCCTCCACTTT. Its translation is CASSHYPVSYNSPLHF.

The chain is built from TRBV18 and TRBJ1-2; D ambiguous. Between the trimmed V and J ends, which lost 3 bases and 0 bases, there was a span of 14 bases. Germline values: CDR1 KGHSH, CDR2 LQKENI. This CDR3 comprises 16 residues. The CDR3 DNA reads TGTGCCAGCTCACCCCCAGGACGGAATACTAACTATGGCTACACCTTC. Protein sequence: CASSPPGRNTNYGYTF.

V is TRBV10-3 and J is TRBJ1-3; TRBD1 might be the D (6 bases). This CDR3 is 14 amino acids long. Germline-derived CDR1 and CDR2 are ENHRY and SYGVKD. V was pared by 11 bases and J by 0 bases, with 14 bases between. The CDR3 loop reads CASRRDNSGNTIYF. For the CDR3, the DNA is TGTGCCTCACGCCGGGACAACTCTGGAAACACCATATATTTT.

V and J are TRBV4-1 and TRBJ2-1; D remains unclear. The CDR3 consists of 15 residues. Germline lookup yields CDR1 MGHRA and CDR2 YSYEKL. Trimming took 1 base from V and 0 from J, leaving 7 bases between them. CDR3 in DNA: TGCGCCAGCAGCCAAGGGGCGAGCTCCTACAATGAGCAGTTCTTC. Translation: CASSQGASSYNEQFF.

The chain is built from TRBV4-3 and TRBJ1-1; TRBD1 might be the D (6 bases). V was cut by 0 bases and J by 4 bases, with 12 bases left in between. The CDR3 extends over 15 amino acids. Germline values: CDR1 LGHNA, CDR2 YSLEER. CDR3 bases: TGCGCCAGCAGCCAAGATAGGACAGTACGCACTGAAGCTTTCTTT. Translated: CASSQDRTVRTEAFF.

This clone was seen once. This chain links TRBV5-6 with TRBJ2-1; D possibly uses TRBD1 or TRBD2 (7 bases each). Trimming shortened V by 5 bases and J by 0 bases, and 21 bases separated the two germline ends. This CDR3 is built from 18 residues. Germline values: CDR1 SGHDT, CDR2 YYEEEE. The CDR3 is CASRVTGRELSSYNEQFF. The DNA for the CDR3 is TGTGCCAGCAGGGTGACAGGGAGGGAGTTAAGCTCCTACAATGAGCAGTTCTTC.

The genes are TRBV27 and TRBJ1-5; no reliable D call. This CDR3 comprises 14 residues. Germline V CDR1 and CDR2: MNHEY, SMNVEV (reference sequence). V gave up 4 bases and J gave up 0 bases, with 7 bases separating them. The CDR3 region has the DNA TGTGCCAGCAGTTACACTTATAGCAATCAGCCCCAGCATTTT. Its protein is CASSYTYSNQPQHF.

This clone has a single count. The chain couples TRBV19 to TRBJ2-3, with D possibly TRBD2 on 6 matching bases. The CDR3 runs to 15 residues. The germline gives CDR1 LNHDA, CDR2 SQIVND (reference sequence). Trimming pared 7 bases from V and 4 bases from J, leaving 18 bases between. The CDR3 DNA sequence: TGTGCCAGTACTGTCCGTGGCGGGGTGGCAGATACGCAGTATTTT. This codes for CASTVRGGVADTQYF.

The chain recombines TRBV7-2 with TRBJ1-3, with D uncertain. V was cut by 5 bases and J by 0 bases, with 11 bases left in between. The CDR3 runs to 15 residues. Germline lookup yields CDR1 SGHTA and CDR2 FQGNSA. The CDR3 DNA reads TGTGCCAGCAGCACCCGGGTTCTCTCTGGAAACACCATATATTTT. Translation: CASSTRVLSGNTIYF.

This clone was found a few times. CDR3 sequence reads: CASSHRASGVNEQFF. For the CDR3, the DNA is TGTGCCAGCAGCCATCGGGCTAGCGGGGTCAATGAGCAGTTCTTC. The chain combines TRBV3-1 (or the pseudogene TRBV3-2) with TRBJ2-1; 9 bases are shared with TRBD2. Per germline, CDR1 LGHDT and CDR2 YNNKEL (reference sequence). V shed 3 bases and J 6 bases; nucleotides not matched to a gene: 6. The CDR3 loop spans 15 amino acids.

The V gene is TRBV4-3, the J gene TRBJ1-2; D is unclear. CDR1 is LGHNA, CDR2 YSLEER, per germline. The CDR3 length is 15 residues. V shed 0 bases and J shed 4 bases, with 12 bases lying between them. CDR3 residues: CASSQDLGTRYGYTF. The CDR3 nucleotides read TGCGCCAGCAGCCAAGATCTAGGCACCCGCTATGGCTACACCTTC.

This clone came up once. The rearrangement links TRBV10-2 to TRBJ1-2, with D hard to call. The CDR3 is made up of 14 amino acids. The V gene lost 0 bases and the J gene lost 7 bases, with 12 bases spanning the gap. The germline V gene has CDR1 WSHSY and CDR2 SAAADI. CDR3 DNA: TGCGCCAGCAGTGAGTCGAGGTGGCGGTCTGGCTACACCTTC. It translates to CASSESRWRSGYTF.

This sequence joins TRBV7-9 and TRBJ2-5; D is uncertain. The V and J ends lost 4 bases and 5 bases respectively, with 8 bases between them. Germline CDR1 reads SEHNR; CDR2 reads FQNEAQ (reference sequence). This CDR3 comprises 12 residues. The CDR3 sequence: CASSSMGETQYF. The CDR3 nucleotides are TGTGCCAGCAGCTCCATGGGGGAGACCCAGTACTTC.